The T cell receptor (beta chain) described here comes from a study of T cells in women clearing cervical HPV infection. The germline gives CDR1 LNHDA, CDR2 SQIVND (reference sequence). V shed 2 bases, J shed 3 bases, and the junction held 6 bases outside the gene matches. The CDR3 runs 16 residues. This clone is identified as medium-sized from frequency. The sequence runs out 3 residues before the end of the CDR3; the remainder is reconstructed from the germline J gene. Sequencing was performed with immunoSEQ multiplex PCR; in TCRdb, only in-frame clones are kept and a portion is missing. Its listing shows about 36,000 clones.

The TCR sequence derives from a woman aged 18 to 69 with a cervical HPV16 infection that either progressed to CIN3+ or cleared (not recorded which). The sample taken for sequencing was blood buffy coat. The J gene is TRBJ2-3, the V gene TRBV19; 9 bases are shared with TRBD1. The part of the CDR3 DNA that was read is TGTGCCAGTAGTATAACGCCGGGACAGGGAACAGATACG. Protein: CASSITPGQGTDT. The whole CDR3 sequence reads CASSITPGQGTDTQYF.